This entry features one T cell receptor (beta chain) sequence. These data originate in a study of control samples from healthy donors and cancer patients. The CDR3 sequence is 12 residues long. V dropped 4 bases and J dropped 5 bases, with 8 bases sitting between them. Germline assignment: CDR1 MDHEN and CDR2 SYDVKM. Clones were sequenced by immunoSEQ multiplex PCR, and TCRdb holds only the in-frame ones, with some missing. The repertoire holds some 200,000 clones, with roughly 94% as singletons. The sequence was collected from a man aged 50 or older in good health. The V and J genes are TRBV28 and TRBJ1-2; D is undetermined. Sequencing input: blood. The CDR3, as DNA: TGTGCCAGCAGTTCTGGGAATTATGGCTACACCTTC. The encoded protein is CASSSGNYGYTF.